This paragraph covers one T cell receptor (beta chain) sequence. Its antigen is unidentified. A read error is likely, as this CDR3 ends without the conserved phenylalanine or tryptophan. The CDR3 loop spans 16 amino acids. Germline V CDR1 and CDR2: LGHNT, FRNRAP. The germline V and J ends were trimmed by 1 base and 1 base, with 13 bases remaining between them. The sample comes from a study of metastatic and nonmetastatic thyroid tumors. The overall study: The comparison covered peripheral blood and tumor or nodule tissue in malignant and benign thyroid patients.

Whole-study findings and limits: It was reported that TCR beta diversity was significantly higher in malignant thyroid tumors than benign nodules, in blood and tumor.

The entire patient cohort was treatment-naive prior to thyroid surgery. TCRdb re-analyzed the PCR reads using MiXCR. The sample has about 27,000 clones, around a quarter seen once; the top ten hold 5% to 7%. The rearrangement uses TRBV12-5 and TRBJ2-5; D is uncertain. Material: blood. This clonotype was sampled from a female donor with papillary thyroid cancer or a benign thyroid nodule (not recorded which). Some clones in this sample may be carry-over from other donors' samples. CDR3 nucleotides: TGTGCTAGTGGTTTGGGGCCACAGCATGGCCAAGAGACCCAGTACCTC. This encodes CASGLGPQHGQETQYL.